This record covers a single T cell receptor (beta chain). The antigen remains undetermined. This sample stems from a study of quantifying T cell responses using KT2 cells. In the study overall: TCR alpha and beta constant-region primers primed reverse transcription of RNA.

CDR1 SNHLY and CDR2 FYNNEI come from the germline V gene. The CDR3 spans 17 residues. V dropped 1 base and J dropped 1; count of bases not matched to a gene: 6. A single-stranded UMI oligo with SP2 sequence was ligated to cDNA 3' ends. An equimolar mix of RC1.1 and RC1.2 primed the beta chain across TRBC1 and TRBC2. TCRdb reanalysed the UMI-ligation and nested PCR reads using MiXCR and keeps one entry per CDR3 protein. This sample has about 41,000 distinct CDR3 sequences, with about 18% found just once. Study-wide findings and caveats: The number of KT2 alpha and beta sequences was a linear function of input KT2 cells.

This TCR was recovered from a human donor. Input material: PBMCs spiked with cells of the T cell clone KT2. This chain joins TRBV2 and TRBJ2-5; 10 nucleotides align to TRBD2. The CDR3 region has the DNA TGTGCCAGCAGTGAAGTCTACGGACTAGCGGCCCAAGAGACCCAGTACTTC. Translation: CASSEVYGLAAQETQYF.